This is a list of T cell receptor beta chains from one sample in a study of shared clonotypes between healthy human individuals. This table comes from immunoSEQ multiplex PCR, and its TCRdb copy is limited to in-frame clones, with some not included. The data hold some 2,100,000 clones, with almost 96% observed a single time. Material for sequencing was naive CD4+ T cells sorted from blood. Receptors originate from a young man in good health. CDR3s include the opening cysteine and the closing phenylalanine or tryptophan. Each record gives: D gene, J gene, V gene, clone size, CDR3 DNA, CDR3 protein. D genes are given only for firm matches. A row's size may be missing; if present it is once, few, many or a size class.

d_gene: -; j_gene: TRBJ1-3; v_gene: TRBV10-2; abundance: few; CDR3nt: TGCGCCAGCAGTGAACAGACGAGCTCTGGAAACACCATATATTTT; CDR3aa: CASSEQTSSGNTIYF
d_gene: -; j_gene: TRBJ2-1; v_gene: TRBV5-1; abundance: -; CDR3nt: TGCGCCAGCAGCTCCAACACCTACAATGAGCAGTTCTTC; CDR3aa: CASSSNTYNEQFF
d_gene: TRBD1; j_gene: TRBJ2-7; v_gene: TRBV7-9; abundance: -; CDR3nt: TGTGCCAGCAGCTTAGCGGCAGGGGGCCCCTACGAGCAGTACTTC; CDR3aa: CASSLAAGGPYEQYF
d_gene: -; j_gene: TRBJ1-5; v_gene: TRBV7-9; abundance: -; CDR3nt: TGTGCCAGCAGACAGGGTAGCAATCAGCCCCAGCATTTT; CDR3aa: CASRQGSNQPQHF
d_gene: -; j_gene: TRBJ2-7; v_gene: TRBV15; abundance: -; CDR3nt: TGTGCCACCAGCAGAGACGGAGCCTACGAGCAGTACTTC; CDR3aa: CATSRDGAYEQYF
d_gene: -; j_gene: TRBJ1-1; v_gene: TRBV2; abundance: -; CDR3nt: TGTGCCAGCAGTGAATCGGTTGAAGCTTTCTTT; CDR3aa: CASSESVEAFF
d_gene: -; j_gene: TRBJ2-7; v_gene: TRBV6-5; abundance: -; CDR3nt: TGTGCCAGCAGTTACTCCTTTTCGGGAGCTTGGGAGCAGTACTTC; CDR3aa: CASSYSFSGAWEQYF
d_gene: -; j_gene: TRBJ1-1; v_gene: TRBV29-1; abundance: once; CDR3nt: TGCAGCGTTGAACGTGTGTTCGGAACTGAAGCTTTCTTT; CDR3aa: CSVERVFGTEAFF
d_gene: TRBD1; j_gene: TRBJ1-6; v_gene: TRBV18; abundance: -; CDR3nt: TGTGCCAGCTCCCAGGACAGGGTCTCACCCCTCCACTTT; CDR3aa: CASSQDRVSPLHF
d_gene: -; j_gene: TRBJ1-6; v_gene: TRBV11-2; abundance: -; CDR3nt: TGTGCCAGCAGCTTAGATATGGGAAGATCACCCCTCCACTTT; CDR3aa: CASSLDMGRSPLHF
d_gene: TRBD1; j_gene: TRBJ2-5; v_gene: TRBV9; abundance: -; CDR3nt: TGTGCCAGCAGCGTAAATGGACAGGGCCACCAAGAGACCCAGTACTTC; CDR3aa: CASSVNGQGHQETQYF
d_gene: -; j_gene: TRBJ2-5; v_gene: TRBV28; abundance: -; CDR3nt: TGTGCCAGCAGTTTCCGAGAGACCCAGTACTTC; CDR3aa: CASSFRETQYF
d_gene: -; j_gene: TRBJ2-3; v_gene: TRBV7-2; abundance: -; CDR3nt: TGTGCCAGCAGCTTTGCGGTTAGCACAGATACGCAGTATTTT; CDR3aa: CASSFAVSTDTQYF
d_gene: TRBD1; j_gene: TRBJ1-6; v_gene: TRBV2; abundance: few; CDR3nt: TGTGCCAGCGAACCCGACAGGGCCGGAACACCCCTCCACTTT; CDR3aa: CASEPDRAGTPLHF
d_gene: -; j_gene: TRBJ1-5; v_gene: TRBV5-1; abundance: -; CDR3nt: TGCGCCAGCGTTAGTTGGGGATTCAATCAGCCCCAGCATTTT; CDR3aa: CASVSWGFNQPQHF
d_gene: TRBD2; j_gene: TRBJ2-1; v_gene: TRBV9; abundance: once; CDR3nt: TGTGCCAGCAGCGTAGCTGCAGCGGGAGCGATCTACAATGAGCAATTCTTC; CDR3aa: CASSVAAAGAIYNEQFF
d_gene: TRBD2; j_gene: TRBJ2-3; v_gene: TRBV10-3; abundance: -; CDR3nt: TGTGCCAGCCGACTAGCGGGGGGCACAGATACGCAGTATTTT; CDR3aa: CASRLAGGTDTQYF
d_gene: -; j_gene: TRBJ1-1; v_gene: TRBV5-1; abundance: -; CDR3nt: TGCGCCAGCAGCTTCAGCCCCCTGATTTCCACTGAAGCTTTCTTT; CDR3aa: CASSFSPLISTEAFF
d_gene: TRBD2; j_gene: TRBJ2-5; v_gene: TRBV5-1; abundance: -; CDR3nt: TGCGCCAGCAAACCCGGGACTAGCGGGGGGTTACGGGAGACCCAGTACTTC; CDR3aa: CASKPGTSGGLRETQYF
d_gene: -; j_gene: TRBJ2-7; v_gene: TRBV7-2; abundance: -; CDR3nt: TGTGCCAGCAGAGAAGCCGGGACAAGCTCCTACGAGCAGTACTTC; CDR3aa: CASREAGTSSYEQYF
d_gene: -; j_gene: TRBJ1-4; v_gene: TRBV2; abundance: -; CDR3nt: TGTGCCAGCAGAAACAGTCTAGCGAATGAAAAACTGTTTTTT; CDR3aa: CASRNSLANEKLFF
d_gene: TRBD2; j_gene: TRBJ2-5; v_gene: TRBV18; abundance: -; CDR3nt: TGTGCCAGCTCACCACTAGCGGGGATAGGTGAGACCCAGTACTTC; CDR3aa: CASSPLAGIGETQYF
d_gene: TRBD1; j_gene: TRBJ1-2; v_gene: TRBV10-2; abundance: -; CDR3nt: TGCGCCAGCAGTAGGGACAGGGGGGCCTTCTATGGCTACACCTTC; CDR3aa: CASSRDRGAFYGYTF
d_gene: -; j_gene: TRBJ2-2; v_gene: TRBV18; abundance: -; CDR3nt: TGTGCCAGCTCACCGGGGGACGGCGGGGAGCTGTTTTTT; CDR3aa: CASSPGDGGELFF
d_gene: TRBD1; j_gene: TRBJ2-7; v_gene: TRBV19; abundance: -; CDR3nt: TGTGCCAGTAGTACGGACAGGGGACGCGAGCAGTACTTC; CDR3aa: CASSTDRGREQYF
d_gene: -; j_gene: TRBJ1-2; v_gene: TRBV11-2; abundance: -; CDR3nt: TGTGCCAGCAGCTTAGATCCGGGTTCCAACTATGGCTACACCTTC; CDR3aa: CASSLDPGSNYGYTF
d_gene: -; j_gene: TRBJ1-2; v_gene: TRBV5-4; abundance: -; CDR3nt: TGTGCCAGCAGCTTGGCAGGATTGGGCCCGCGGGTGAACGGCTACACCTTC; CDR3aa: CASSLAGLGPRVNGYTF
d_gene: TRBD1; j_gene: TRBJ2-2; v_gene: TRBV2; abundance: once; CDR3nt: TGTGCCAGCAGAGCCGGGACAGCGAACACCGGGGAGCTGTTTTTT; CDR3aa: CASRAGTANTGELFF
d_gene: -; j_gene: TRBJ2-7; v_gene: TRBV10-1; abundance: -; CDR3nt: TGCGCCAGCAGTGAGACCCCTTCCTACGAGCAGTACTTC; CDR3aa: CASSETPSYEQYF
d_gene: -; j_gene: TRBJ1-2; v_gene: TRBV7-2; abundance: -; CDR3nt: TGTGCCAGCAGCTTAGTTCCACCTAACTATGGCTACACCTTC; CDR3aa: CASSLVPPNYGYTF
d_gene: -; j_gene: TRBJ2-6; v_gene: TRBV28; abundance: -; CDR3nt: TGTGCCAGCAGTTTTCGATTTGGGGTCTCTGGGGCCAACGTCCTGACTTTC; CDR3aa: CASSFRFGVSGANVLTF
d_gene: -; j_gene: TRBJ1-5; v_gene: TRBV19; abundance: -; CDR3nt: TGTGCCAGTAGTAGGGATAGCAATCAGCCCCAGCATTTT; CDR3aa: CASSRDSNQPQHF
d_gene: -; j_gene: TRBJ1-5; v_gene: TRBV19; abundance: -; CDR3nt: TGTGCCAGTAGTGTCCGGGGAGGGGCGGTTCAGCCCCAGCATTTT; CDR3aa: CASSVRGGAVQPQHF
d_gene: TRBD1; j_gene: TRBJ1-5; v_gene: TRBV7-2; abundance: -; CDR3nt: TGTGCCAGCAGCTTAGTGGCAGGGGGTGTCTACCAGCCCCAGCATTTT; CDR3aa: CASSLVAGGVYQPQHF
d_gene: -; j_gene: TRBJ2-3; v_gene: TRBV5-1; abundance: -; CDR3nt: TGCGCCAGCAGCTTGTACGGGGTCCCAGATACGCAGTATTTT; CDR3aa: CASSLYGVPDTQYF
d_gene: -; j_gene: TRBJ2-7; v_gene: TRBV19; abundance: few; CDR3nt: TGTGCCAGTAGTATGAGCCAGGACCCCTACGAGCAGTACTTC; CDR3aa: CASSMSQDPYEQYF
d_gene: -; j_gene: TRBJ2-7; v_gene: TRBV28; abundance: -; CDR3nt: TGTGCCAGCAGTTTGGCCAGAACCTACGAGCAGTACTTC; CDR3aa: CASSLARTYEQYF
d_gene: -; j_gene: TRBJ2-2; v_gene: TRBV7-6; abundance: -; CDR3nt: TGTGCCAGCAGCATCACAGGGTCCGGGGAGCTGTTTTTT; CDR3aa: CASSITGSGELFF
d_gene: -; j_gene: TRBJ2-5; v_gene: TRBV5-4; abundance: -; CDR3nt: TGTGCCAGCAGCTTTGGGCAGAAAGAGACCCAGTACTTC; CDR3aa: CASSFGQKETQYF
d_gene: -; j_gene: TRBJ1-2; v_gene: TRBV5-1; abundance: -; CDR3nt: TGCGCCAGCAGCTTGGCAGCAGAGGGGGGCTACACCTTC; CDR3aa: CASSLAAEGGYTF
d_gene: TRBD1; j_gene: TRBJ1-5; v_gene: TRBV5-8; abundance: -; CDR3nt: TGTGCCAGCAGCTTCAACAGGGGGCATCAGCCCCAGCATTTT; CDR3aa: CASSFNRGHQPQHF
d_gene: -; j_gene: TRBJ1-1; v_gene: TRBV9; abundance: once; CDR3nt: TGTGCCAGCAGCGAGGGTGGGAGCCGGGCGACTGAAGCTTTCTTT; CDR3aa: CASSEGGSRATEAFF
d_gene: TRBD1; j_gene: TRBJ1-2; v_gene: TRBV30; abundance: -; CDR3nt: TGTGCCTGGAGTCGTGCCCCATCCGGGACAGGGGGCGCTCGTAACTATGGCTACACCTTC; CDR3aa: CAWSRAPSGTGGARNYGYTF
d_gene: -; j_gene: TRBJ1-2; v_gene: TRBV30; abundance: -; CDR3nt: TGTGCCTGGAGTGGCCACCTGAACTATGGCTACACCTTC; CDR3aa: CAWSGHLNYGYTF
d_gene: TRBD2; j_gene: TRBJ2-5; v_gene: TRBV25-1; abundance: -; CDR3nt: TGTGCCAGCAGTGAATTAACTAGCGGGAGTTTCACTCAAGAGACCCAGTACTTC; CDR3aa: CASSELTSGSFTQETQYF
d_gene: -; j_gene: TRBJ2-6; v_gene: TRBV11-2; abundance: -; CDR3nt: TGTGCCAGCAGCTTATTGGCAGGGGTTTCCTCTGGGGCCAACGTCCTGACTTTC; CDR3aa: CASSLLAGVSSGANVLTF
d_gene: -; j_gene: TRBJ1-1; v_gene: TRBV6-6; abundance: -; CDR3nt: TGTGCCAGCAGTTACTCTCTCAGGGTATACGCTGAAGCTTTCTTT; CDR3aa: CASSYSLRVYAEAFF
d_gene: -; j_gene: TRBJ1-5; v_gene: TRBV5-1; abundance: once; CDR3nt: TGCGCCAGCAGCTTGGGGGAGGGCAATCAGCCCCAGCATTTT; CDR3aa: CASSLGEGNQPQHF
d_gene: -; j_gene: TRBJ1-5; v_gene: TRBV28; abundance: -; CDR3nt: TGTGCCAGCAGTGATCCGGGACCTTGGGGCAATCAGCCCCAGCATTTT; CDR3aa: CASSDPGPWGNQPQHF
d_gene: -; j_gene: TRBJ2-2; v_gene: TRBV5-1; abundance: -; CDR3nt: TGCGCCAGCAGCTTGGTGGCCTTGAACACCGGGGAGCTGTTTTTT; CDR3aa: CASSLVALNTGELFF
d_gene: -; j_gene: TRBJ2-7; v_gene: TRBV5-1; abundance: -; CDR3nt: TGCGCCAGCAGCTTGCTGGGGGCCTACGAGCAGTACTTC; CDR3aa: CASSLLGAYEQYF
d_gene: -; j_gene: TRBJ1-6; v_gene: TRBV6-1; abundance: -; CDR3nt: TGTGCCAGCAGTGATTTAGTCGGGGGCGCGTCACCCCTCCACTTT; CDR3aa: CASSDLVGGASPLHF
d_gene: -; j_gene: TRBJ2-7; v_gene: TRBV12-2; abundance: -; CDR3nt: TGTGCAAGTCGCTTACGGGCAGACGTTTCCTACGAGCAGTACTTC; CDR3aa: CASRLRADVSYEQYF
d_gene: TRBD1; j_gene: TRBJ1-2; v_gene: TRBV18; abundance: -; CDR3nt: TGTGCCAGCTCATTAGTCAGGGGGGACTATGGCTACACCTTC; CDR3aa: CASSLVRGDYGYTF
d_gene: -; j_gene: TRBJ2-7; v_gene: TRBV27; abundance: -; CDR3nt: TGTGCCAGCAGTTTAAAGGGTGTAGGGATCCATTACGAGCAGTACTTC; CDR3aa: CASSLKGVGIHYEQYF
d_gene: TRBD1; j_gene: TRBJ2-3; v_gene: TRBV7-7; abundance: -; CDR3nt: TGTGCTAGCAGCTTGGACAGGGGCGCGGATACGCAGTATTTT; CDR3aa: CASSLDRGADTQYF
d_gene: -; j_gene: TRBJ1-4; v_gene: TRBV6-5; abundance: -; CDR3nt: TGTGCCAGCAGTTACTCGGGACGGCCCGAGGAAAAACTGTTTTTT; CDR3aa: CASSYSGRPEEKLFF
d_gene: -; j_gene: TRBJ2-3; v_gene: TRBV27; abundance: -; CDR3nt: TGTGCCAGCAGTTTATCAGGTAGAGGAAGGGACCTAGGGCAGTATTTT; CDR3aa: CASSLSGRGRDLGQYF
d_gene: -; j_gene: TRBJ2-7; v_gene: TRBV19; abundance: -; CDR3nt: TGTGCCAGTAGTATTATGGTGGCGGAGGGCGTCTCCTACGAGCAGTACTTC; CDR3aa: CASSIMVAEGVSYEQYF
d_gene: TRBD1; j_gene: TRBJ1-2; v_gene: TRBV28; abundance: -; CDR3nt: TGTGCCAGCAGTCTACCGGGACAGGGGGCCGATGGCTACACCTTC; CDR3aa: CASSLPGQGADGYTF